The 22 T cell receptor beta chains given below trace back to one sample, sequenced in a study of breast tumors, draining lymph nodes, adjacent tissues. TCRdb analysed the multiplex PCR reads with MiXCR anew, one entry per CDR3 protein. This table holds fewer than 30,000 distinct CDR3 sequences, almost 70% found once. The specimen sequenced was tumor-adjacent breast tissue. These receptors all stem from a female donor with breast cancer. Some clones in this sample may be carry-over from other donors' samples.

The V call is TRBV7-9, the J call TRBJ1-6; a weak D match, TRBD1 (6 bases). CDR1 is SEHNR, CDR2 FQNEAQ, per germline (reference sequence). With 5 bases removed from V and 10 bases from J, the gap between germline ends came to 15 bases. This CDR3 has 14 amino acids. The CDR3 sequence is CASSQDRRQSPLHF. In DNA, the CDR3 is TGTGCCAGCAGCCAAGACAGGAGACAATCACCCCTCCACTTT.

V and J are TRBV7-6 and TRBJ2-3, with no clear D. There are 14 residues in the CDR3. Trimming removed 5 bases from V and 4 bases from J, with 13 bases in between. In germline, CDR1 is SGHVS, CDR2 FNYEAQ. The CDR3 region is CASSPSRSSDTQYF. For the CDR3, the DNA is TGTGCCAGCAGCCCTTCGCGGTCCTCAGATACGCAGTATTTT.

This clonotype showed up just once. The chain employs TRBV7-9 and TRBJ2-5; D is possibly TRBD1 (6 bases). Germline CDR1 reads SEHNR; CDR2 reads FQNEAQ (reference sequence). CDR3 length: 13 residues. V lost 2 bases and J 5 bases, leaving 9 bases between the germline ends. The CDR3 nucleotides read TGTGCCAGCAGCTTACGAGGACAGGAGACCCAGTACTTC. Amino acid sequence: CASSLRGQETQYF.

The gene calls are TRBV20-1 and TRBJ1-2; 7 bases align to TRBD1. From germline, CDR1 is DFQATT and CDR2 SNEGSKA (reference sequence). CDR3 length: 12 amino acids. V was pared by 6 bases and J by 0 bases, with 1 base of the junction left unmatched. The CDR3 spells CSAGTANYGYTF. DNA of the CDR3: TGCAGTGCCGGGACAGCTAACTATGGCTACACCTTC.

Note on this clonotype: A read error may explain this, as a much larger clone is one base away. The chain carries TRBV4-1 and TRBJ2-7; D remains ambiguous. CDR1 and CDR2 from the germline V gene are MGHRA and YSYEKL. This CDR3 comprises 16 residues. The CDR3 loop reads CTSSPLARKQRGEQYF. The CDR3 region has the DNA TGCACCAGCAGCCCTCTCGCCAGAAAACAGAGAGGCGAGCAGTACTTC.

The chain joins TRBV15 to TRBJ2-7; 11 bases are a match to TRBD2. This CDR3 has 16 amino acids. Germline CDR1 LNHNV, CDR2 YYDKDF (reference sequence). V trimming: 2 bases; J trimming: 6 bases; junction bases outside the gene matches: 9. CDR3 in amino acids: CATSRKTSGSRFEQYF. As DNA, the CDR3 is TGTGCCACCAGCAGAAAAACTAGCGGGAGTCGATTCGAGCAGTACTTC.

The CDR3 DNA reads as TGTGCCAGCAGCTTAAACCGGGACAGCTACACTGAAGCTTTCTTT. Protein product: CASSLNRDSYTEAFF. This rearrangement joins TRBV7-3 to TRBJ1-1; 7 bases are a match to TRBD1. Germline V CDR1 and CDR2: SGHTA, FQGTGA. The CDR3 runs 15 residues. The junction had 5 bases not matched to a gene; V was cut back by 1 base and J by 3 bases.

The chain recombines TRBV24-1 with TRBJ2-1; D is perhaps TRBD1 or TRBD2 (6 bases each). CDR1 is KGHDR, CDR2 SFDVKD, per germline. Trimming removed 4 bases at V and 4 bases at J, with 22 bases between. The CDR3 length is 18 residues. CDR3 sequence (DNA): TGTGCCACCAGTGACCCCGGGCCCGGGAAAGGGGGGTACAATGAGCAGTTCTTC. Its protein product is CATSDPGPGKGGYNEQFF.

V is TRBV15 and J is TRBJ2-5; 11 bases agree with TRBD2. The CDR3 sequence is 16 residues long. Trimming cost V 5 bases and J 4 bases; bases outside gene matches: 9. CDR1 is LNHNV and CDR2 is YYDKDF in the germline V gene (reference sequence). Written as DNA, the CDR3 is TGTGCCACCAGCGGCAAACGACTAGCGGGAACAGAGACCCAGTACTTC. Protein sequence: CATSGKRLAGTETQYF.

The chain employs TRBV4-1 and TRBJ2-7, with D uncertain. The germline CDR1 and CDR2 sequences are MGHRA and YSYEKL. The V and J ends lost 0 bases and 3 bases respectively, with 21 bases between them. The CDR3 extends over 18 amino acids. CDR3 residues: CASSQDLPIGHLYYEQYF. As DNA, the CDR3 is TGCGCCAGCAGCCAAGATCTCCCCATAGGGCACCTCTACTACGAGCAGTACTTC.

V is TRBV19 and J is TRBJ1-3, with a possible D match to TRBD1 (6 bases). The CDR3 loop spans 15 amino acids. V lost 3 bases and J lost 0, with 9 bases in between. In germline, CDR1 is LNHDA, CDR2 SQIVND (reference sequence). Written as DNA, the CDR3 is TGTGCCAGTAGTATCATAGGGGGCTCTGGAAACACCATATATTTT. This translates into CASSIIGGSGNTIYF.

By sample fraction, this clonotype is medium-sized. The V and J genes are TRBV7-3 and TRBJ1-6; 7 positions agree with TRBD1. Looked up from germline, CDR1 is SGHTA and CDR2 is FQGTGA. CDR3 size: 14 residues. Losses at the gene ends were 2 bases for V and 8 bases for J; bases not matched to a gene: 3. DNA of the CDR3: TGTGCCAGCAGCTTAGGAGACAGGGATTCACCCCTCCACTTT. This gives the protein CASSLGDRDSPLHF.

The V call is TRBV5-6, the J call TRBJ2-5; 9 nucleotides agree with TRBD2. The CDR3 totals 15 residues. In germline, CDR1 is SGHDT, CDR2 YYEEEE. Trimming cost V 0 bases and J 4 bases; bases outside gene matches: 4. The CDR3 loop is CASSLVLAGVETQYF. The DNA of the CDR3 is TGTGCCAGCAGCTTGGTACTAGCGGGCGTAGAGACCCAGTACTTC.

This clonotype is medium-sized in the sample. The chain combines TRBV12-3 or TRBV12-4 with TRBJ1-2; 7 bases line up with TRBD1. With 4 bases clipped from V and 8 bases from J, the junction kept 7 bases outside the gene matches. This CDR3 has 13 amino acids. The CDR3 DNA sequence: TGTGCCAGCAGTTGGACAGGAAATAGGGGCTACACCTTC. Amino acids: CASSWTGNRGYTF.

This sequence joins TRBV11-3 and TRBJ2-7; possibly TRBD1 for D (5 bases). The CDR3 is 14 residues long. Deletions cut 1 base from V and 2 bases from J, with 9 bases between. The germline V gene encodes CDR1 SGHNT and CDR2 YENEEA. The CDR3, as DNA: TGTGCCAGCAGCTTAGGACAGACCCCCTACGAGCAGTACTTC. It translates to CASSLGQTPYEQYF.

The chain links TRBV5-1 to TRBJ2-1; D is ambiguous. Germline values: CDR1 SGHRS, CDR2 YFSETQ. The CDR3 totals 14 residues. V was trimmed by 4 bases and J by 5 bases, leaving 13 bases between them. This CDR3 reads CASSVDPRNNEQFF. DNA of the CDR3: TGCGCCAGCAGCGTGGATCCCAGAAACAATGAGCAGTTCTTC.

The genes are TRBV11-2 and TRBJ1-2, with 7 bases matching TRBD1. V shed 5 bases and J 4 bases; nucleotides not matched to a gene: 4. The CDR3 has 13 amino acids. CDR1 and CDR2 from the germline V gene are SGHAT and FQNNGV. The CDR3 region has the DNA TGTGCCAGCAGCGCCGGGACAGTCTATGGCTACACCTTC. Encoded protein: CASSAGTVYGYTF.

The V gene is TRBV7-8, the J gene TRBJ2-7, with 8 bases aligning to TRBD1. Unmatched junction bases numbered 3, after V lost 5 bases and J lost 6 bases. Germline-derived CDR1 and CDR2 are SGHVS and FQNEAQ. The CDR3 has 12 residues. The DNA of the CDR3 is TGTGCCAGCAGCCGGGACAGGACCGAGCAGTACTTC. Its protein product is CASSRDRTEQYF.

The chain links TRBV4-2 to TRBJ2-3, with 10 nucleotides matching TRBD2. Losses at the gene ends were 0 bases for V and 4 bases for J; bases not matched to a gene: 16. Germline CDR1 and CDR2: LGHNA and YNFKEQ. The CDR3 has 20 amino acids. CDR3 amino acids: CASSQERASGRISLSDTQYF. The CDR3 DNA sequence: TGTGCCAGCAGCCAAGAGCGGGCTAGCGGGAGAATAAGTTTATCAGATACGCAGTATTTT.

The V and J genes are TRBV5-1 and TRBJ2-3, with D uncertain. V was cut by 0 bases and J by 3 bases, with 5 bases left in between. The V gene's germline CDR1 is SGHRS and CDR2 YFSETQ. This CDR3 is 13 amino acids long. This chain's CDR3 is CASSLAQTDTQYF. The CDR3 region has the DNA TGCGCCAGCAGCTTGGCCCAGACAGATACGCAGTATTTT.

As concerns this clonotype: Compared with germline, one end of the junction differs, possibly owing to a read error. The chain is built from TRBV6-5 and TRBJ2-7; 10 nucleotides line up with TRBD1. The V gene's germline CDR1 is MNHEY and CDR2 SVGAGI. CDR3 length: 15 residues. The chain's CDR3 is CASSAGTGASHEQYF. The CDR3 DNA is TGTGCCAGCAGTGCGGGGACAGGGGCCTCCCACGAGCAGTACTTC.

This chain uses TRBV7-6 with TRBJ2-7; weak D call: TRBD1 (5 bases). Germline V CDR1 and CDR2: SGHVS, FNYEAQ. CDR3 length: 13 amino acids. Trimming pared 1 base from V and 4 bases from J, leaving 8 bases between. Written as DNA, the CDR3 is TGTGCCAGCAGCTTAGAGACAGCTTACGAGCAGTACTTC. This encodes CASSLETAYEQYF.